The source of this T cell receptor beta chain is a study of graft-versus-host responses after intestinal transplantation. Study as a whole: Each recipient received anti-thymocyte globulin induction, then tacrolimus and steroids for approximately three years. Findings and limits, study-wide: The recipient marrow held GvH clones, and some of them showed up first in ileum or blood.

Remarks on this clone: Its cognate antigen is unknown.

In germline, CDR1 is MNHEY, CDR2 SVGAGI. Trimming pared 6 bases from V and 6 bases from J, leaving 15 bases between. The CDR3 spans 14 residues. Sequencing used immunoSEQ multiplex PCR; TCRdb keeps in-frame clones, though not all of them. The sample holds tens of thousands of clones, under 90% seen once. Graft tissue processing released intraepithelial and lamina propria lymphocytes. The TCR comes from a human patient who received an intestinal transplant, so some T cells may come from the graft donor. The material was ileum tissue, obtained more than 350 days after transplant. The rearrangement uses TRBV6-5 and TRBJ1-5; the D gene is possibly TRBD1 (6 bases). CDR3 protein: CASSDTGFRQPQHF. The CDR3 DNA sequence: TGTGCCAGCAGCGACACAGGGTTCCGTCAGCCCCAGCATTTT.